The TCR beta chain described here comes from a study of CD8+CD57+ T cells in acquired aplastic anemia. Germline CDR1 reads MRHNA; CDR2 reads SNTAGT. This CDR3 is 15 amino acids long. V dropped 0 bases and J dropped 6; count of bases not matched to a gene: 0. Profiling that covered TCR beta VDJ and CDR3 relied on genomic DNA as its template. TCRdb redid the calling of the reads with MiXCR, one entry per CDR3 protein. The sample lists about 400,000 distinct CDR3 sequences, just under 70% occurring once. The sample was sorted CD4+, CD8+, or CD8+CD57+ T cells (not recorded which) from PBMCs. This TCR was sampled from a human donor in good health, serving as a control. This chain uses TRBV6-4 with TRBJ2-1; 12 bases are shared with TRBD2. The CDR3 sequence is CASSDSTSGSNEQFF. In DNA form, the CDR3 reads TGTGCCAGCAGTGACTCGACTAGCGGGAGCAATGAGCAGTTCTTC.